The rows below give T cell receptor beta chains drawn from one sample of a study of T cells in localized non-small cell lung cancer. The repertoire was sequenced with immunoSEQ multiplex PCR; TCRdb's copy has only in-frame clones and lacks some. This sample carries 50,000 to 55,000 clones, around nine tenths of them seen once, and the ten largest clones take around 16%. Sample: PBMCs, taken before any cancer treatment. All receptors come from a female donor with stage II lung adenocarcinoma. Both conserved end residues are part of each CDR3. D genes are given only for firm matches. Clone size is stated in some rows and not others, as once, few, many or a class when expanded.

size: NA; D: NA; V: TRBV28; J: TRBJ1-2; DNA: TGTGCCAGCAGTTTAGTGACATCGGTATACTCGGAGGGCTACACCTTC; CDR3: CASSLVTSVYSEGYTF
size: NA; D: TRBD2; V: TRBV9; J: TRBJ2-5; DNA: TGTGCCAGCAGCGTAGAGGTCGGGACTAGCGGGGGGAACCCCAGGACCCAGTACTTC; CDR3: CASSVEVGTSGGNPRTQYF
size: NA; D: NA; V: TRBV2; J: TRBJ2-3; DNA: TGTGCCAGCCGGGACTCGGGCACAGATACGCAGTATTTT; CDR3: CASRDSGTDTQYF
size: NA; D: NA; V: TRBV2; J: TRBJ1-1; DNA: TGTGCCAGCAAAATAGGGCGGGGCACGAACACTGAAGCTTTCTTT; CDR3: CASKIGRGTNTEAFF
size: NA; D: NA; V: TRBV29-1; J: TRBJ1-1; DNA: TGCAGCGTTGCACAGATCGAAGCTTTCTTT; CDR3: CSVAQIEAFF
size: NA; D: NA; V: TRBV10-2; J: TRBJ1-3; DNA: TGCGCCGCTGGGGGTAATCCGATCTCTGGAAACACCATATATTTT; CDR3: CAAGGNPISGNTIYF
size: NA; D: TRBD1; V: TRBV27; J: TRBJ2-7; DNA: TGTGCCAGCAGGGGCAGGGGGTCCCCCTACGAGCAGTACTTC; CDR3: CASRGRGSPYEQYF
size: NA; D: TRBD1; V: TRBV27; J: TRBJ1-2; DNA: TGTGCCAGCAGTTCCGCGGACAGGGCCTATGGCTACACCTTC; CDR3: CASSSADRAYGYTF
size: NA; D: TRBD1; V: TRBV5-1; J: TRBJ2-3; DNA: TGCGCCAGCAGTCAGGGACAGGGCCCTTATACGCAGTATTTT; CDR3: CASSQGQGPYTQYF
size: NA; D: NA; V: TRBV29-1; J: TRBJ2-2; DNA: TGCAGCGCTGGTCACTCGTCGAACACCGGGGAGCTGTTTTTT; CDR3: CSAGHSSNTGELFF
size: NA; D: TRBD2; V: TRBV18; J: TRBJ2-2; DNA: TGTGCCAGCTCTAGTCGCGGGGGCACCGGGGAGCTGTTTTTT; CDR3: CASSSRGGTGELFF
size: NA; D: NA; V: TRBV2; J: TRBJ1-5; DNA: TGTGCCAGCAACCAAAATCGAGGACCCTCTAGCAATCAGCCCCAGCATTTT; CDR3: CASNQNRGPSSNQPQHF
size: NA; D: NA; V: TRBV6-6; J: TRBJ1-1; DNA: TGTGCCAGCAGTTACTCGAACTTAGGGCAGACTGAAGCTTTCTTT; CDR3: CASSYSNLGQTEAFF
size: NA; D: NA; V: TRBV7-3; J: TRBJ1-1; DNA: TGTGCCAGCAGCCGCGGGGGTGGGGACACTGAAGCTTTCTTT; CDR3: CASSRGGGDTEAFF
size: few; D: NA; V: TRBV7-9; J: TRBJ1-6; DNA: TGTGCCAGCAGCTTAGACATTGAGGGATCACCCCTCCACTTT; CDR3: CASSLDIEGSPLHF
size: once; D: NA; V: TRBV7-9; J: TRBJ2-2; DNA: TGTGCCAGCAGCTTATGGGGTGGGGAGCTGTTTTTT; CDR3: CASSLWGGELFF
size: NA; D: TRBD2; V: TRBV7-8; J: TRBJ2-1; DNA: TGTGCCAGCAGCTTAGTATTCGGGACTAGCGGGGGAAATGAGCAGTTCTTC; CDR3: CASSLVFGTSGGNEQFF
size: NA; D: NA; V: TRBV4-2; J: TRBJ1-5; DNA: TGTGCCAGCAGCCAAGAGTATAGGGTGAGTCAGCCCCAGCATTTT; CDR3: CASSQEYRVSQPQHF
size: NA; D: NA; V: TRBV19; J: TRBJ2-1; DNA: TGTGCCAGTAGTATGAGTCAGTATGGGGAGCAGTTCTTC; CDR3: CASSMSQYGEQFF
size: once; D: TRBD1; V: TRBV30; J: TRBJ1-2; DNA: TGTGCCTGGAGGCTTCCGGACAGGGCCCAAGGCTACACCTTC; CDR3: CAWRLPDRAQGYTF
size: NA; D: NA; V: TRBV6-5; J: TRBJ1-1; DNA: TGTGCCAGCAAACCCTGGGACACGAAGAACACTGAAGCTTTCTTT; CDR3: CASKPWDTKNTEAFF
size: NA; D: NA; V: TRBV2; J: TRBJ1-2; DNA: TGTGCCAGCAGTGCAGGGAACTATGGCTACACCTTC; CDR3: CASSAGNYGYTF
size: NA; D: TRBD1; V: TRBV25-1; J: TRBJ1-2; DNA: TGTGCCAGCAGGTCGACAGGGGGCGCTTGGCTCGGTGGCTACACCTTC; CDR3: CASRSTGGAWLGGYTF